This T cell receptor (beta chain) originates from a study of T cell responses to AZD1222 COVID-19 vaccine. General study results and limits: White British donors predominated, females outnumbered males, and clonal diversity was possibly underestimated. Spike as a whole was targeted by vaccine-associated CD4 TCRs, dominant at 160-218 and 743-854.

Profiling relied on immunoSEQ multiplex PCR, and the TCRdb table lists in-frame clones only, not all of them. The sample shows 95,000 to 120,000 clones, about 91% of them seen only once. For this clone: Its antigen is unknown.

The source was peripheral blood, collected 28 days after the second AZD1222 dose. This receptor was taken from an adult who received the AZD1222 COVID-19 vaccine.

As DNA, the CDR3 is TGTGCCAGCAGTTCTGAGGTCTATGGCTACACCTTC. It encodes CASSSEVYGYTF. The chain recombines TRBV6-2 or TRBV6-3 with TRBJ1-2, with unresolved D. V gave up 4 bases and J gave up 4 bases, with 7 bases separating them. The CDR3 spans 12 residues. Germline V gene lookup returns CDR1 MNHEY and CDR2 SVGEGT.